This TCR beta chain was documented in a study of breast tumors, draining lymph nodes, adjacent tissues. The lymph nodes were axillary draining lymph nodes from breast cancer patients. The CDR3 is made up of 17 amino acids. The ends lost 3 bases at V and 4 bases at J; junction bases unmatched: 11. The germline V gene encodes CDR1 LNHDA and CDR2 SQIVND (reference sequence). MiXCR was run by TCRdb on the multiplex PCR reads, yielding one entry per CDR3 protein. The sample lists around 170,000 distinct CDR3 sequences, 25% to 40% occurring once. The chain carries TRBV19 and TRBJ2-1; 8 bases are a match to TRBD2. What was sequenced was axillary lymph node tissue. This TCR was recovered from a female donor with breast cancer. Some clones in this sample may be carry-over from other donors' samples. The CDR3 coding sequence is TGTGCCAGTAGTATGCTAACGGGGGGGCCCTCGTACAATGAGCAGTTCTTC. Residues: CASSMLTGGPSYNEQFF.